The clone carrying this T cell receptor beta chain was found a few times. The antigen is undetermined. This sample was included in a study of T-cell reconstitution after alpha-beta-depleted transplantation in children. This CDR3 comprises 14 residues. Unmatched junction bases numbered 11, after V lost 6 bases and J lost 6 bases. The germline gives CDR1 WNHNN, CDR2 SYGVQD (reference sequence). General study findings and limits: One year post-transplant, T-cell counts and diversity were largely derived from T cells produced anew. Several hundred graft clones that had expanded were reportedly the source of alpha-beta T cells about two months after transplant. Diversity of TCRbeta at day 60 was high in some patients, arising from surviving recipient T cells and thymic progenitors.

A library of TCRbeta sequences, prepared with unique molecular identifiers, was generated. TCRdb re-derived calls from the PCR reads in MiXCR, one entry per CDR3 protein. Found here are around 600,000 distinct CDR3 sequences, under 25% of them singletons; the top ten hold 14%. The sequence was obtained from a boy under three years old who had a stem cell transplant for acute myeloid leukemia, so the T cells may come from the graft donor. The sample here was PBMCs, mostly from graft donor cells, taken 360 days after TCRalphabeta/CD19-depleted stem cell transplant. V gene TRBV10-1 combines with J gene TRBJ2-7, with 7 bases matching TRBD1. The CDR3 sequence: CASRKTGVEGEQYV. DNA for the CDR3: TGCGCCAGCAGGAAAACAGGGGTCGAAGGCGAGCAGTACGTC.